The entry that follows covers one T cell receptor (beta chain) sequence. The antigen remains undetermined. One end of the junction fails to match germline, which may point to a read error. This sample is part of a study of response to subunit inactivated influenza vaccine. MiXCR, applied by TCRdb to the RT-PCR reads, yields one record per CDR3 protein. This sample yields hundreds of thousands of distinct CDR3 sequences, of which 7.6% are seen a single time; 10% to 15% belongs to the top ten. Notes on the study in general: It was the authors' suggestion that each seasonal influenza vaccination recruits few new T cells.

From germline, CDR1 is DFQATT and CDR2 SNEGSKA (reference sequence). This CDR3 comprises 13 residues. This material consisted of PBMCs from blood, taken less than 30 months after vaccination. The chain uses TRBV20-1 and TRBJ2-2; no firm D call. The clonotype was recovered from a man between 50 and 75 years old who received an inactivated influenza vaccine. DNA for the CDR3: TGCAGTGCCCCGAATCCGGGCACCGAGGAGCTGTTTTTT. Encoded protein: CSAPNPGTEELFF.